Shown below are 10 T cell receptor beta chains from a single sample sequenced in a study of T cells in Graves' hyperthyroidism and ophthalmopathy. The CDR3 regions of TCR beta were amplified from RNA transcripts. An initial round of RT-PCR targeting the TCR CDR3 relied on the HTBI primer set. TCRdb called the multiplex PCR reads again in MiXCR, with one record for every CDR3 protein. Of over 200,000 distinct CDR3 sequences in the sample, around 20% are singletons; the top ten hold just under 45%. The sequenced sample consisted of blood. Source of these receptors: a middle-aged man with Graves' hyperthyroidism.

There are many counts of this clonotype. In DNA, the CDR3 is TGTGCCAGCAGCTTAGTAGCTAGCGGCTCCTACAATGAGCAGTTCTTC. Its protein product is CASSLVASGSYNEQFF. The chain combines TRBV7-9 with TRBJ2-1; TRBD2 matches at 7 bases. The germline V gene encodes CDR1 SEHNR and CDR2 FQNEAQ (reference sequence). The CDR3 is 16 residues long. Trimming at V came to 1 base and at J to 0 bases, leaving 3 bases not matched to a gene. Full variable domain (rest looked up from reference TRBV7-9 and TRBJ2-1): DTGVSQNPRHKITKRGQNVTFRCDPISEHNRLYWYRQTLGQGPEFLTYFQNEAQLEKSRLLSDRFSAERPKGSFSTLEIQRTEQGDSAMYLCASSLVASGSYNEQFFGPGTRLTVL.

V gene TRBV19 combines with J gene TRBJ1-1; 9 positions agree with TRBD1. The germline gives CDR1 LNHDA, CDR2 SQIVND (reference sequence). The CDR3 is 16 amino acids. Trimming at V came to 5 bases and at J to 5 bases, leaving 12 bases not matched to a gene. The CDR3 coding sequence is TGTGCCAGTAGTCGTCCCCGAACAGGGGGCGATACTGAAGCTTTCTTT. As protein: CASSRPRTGGDTEAFF.

This chain connects TRBV5-1 to TRBJ2-7, with D perhaps TRBD2 (5 bases). The V gene lost 3 bases and the J gene lost 5 bases, with 9 bases spanning the gap. CDR3 length equals 12 residues. Per the germline V gene, CDR1 is SGHRS and CDR2 is YFSETQ. This chain's CDR3 is CASSSKGDEQYF. CDR3 coding DNA: TGCGCCAGCAGCTCTAAGGGAGACGAGCAGTACTTC.

Of note for this clonotype: A much larger clonotype is one base distant, so this may be a read error. This chain links TRBV5-1 with TRBJ1-5; D perhaps matches TRBD1 (5 bases). Trimming shortened V by 0 bases and J by 2 bases, and 12 bases separated the two germline ends. The CDR3 contains 16 residues. CDR1 and CDR2 from the germline V gene are SGHRS and YFSETQ. As DNA, the CDR3 is TGCGCCAGCAGCTTGGACGGGACGGGACGCAATCAGCCCCAGCATTTT. This sequence encodes CASSLDGTGRNQPQHF.

This clonotype was seen a few times. V usage is TRBV24-1 and J usage is TRBJ1-1; no firm D call. Germline V lookup: CDR1 KGHDR, CDR2 SFDVKD. V was pared by 6 bases and J by 0 bases, with 10 bases between. The CDR3 extends over 14 amino acids. The CDR3 sequence is CATSLGDMNTEAFF. The CDR3 bases are TGTGCCACCAGTTTAGGAGATATGAACACTGAAGCTTTCTTT.

Ten or more counts support this clonotype. This chain's CDR3 is CASSYLGQGSEAFF. The CDR3 nucleotides read TGTGCCAGCAGTTACCTAGGACAGGGATCCGAAGCTTTCTTT. The chain carries TRBV6-2 or TRBV6-3 and TRBJ1-1; 8 nucleotides line up with TRBD1. The CDR3 spans 14 residues. J lost 8 bases, V lost 2 bases, and 7 bases had no gene match. Per the germline V gene, CDR1 is MNHEY and CDR2 is SVGEGT.

This clonotype was detected ten times or more. The rearrangement uses TRBV7-2 and TRBJ1-1, with D perhaps matching TRBD1 (6 bases). The germline V gene encodes CDR1 SGHTA and CDR2 FQGNSA. The germline V and J ends were trimmed by 6 bases and 3 bases, with 17 bases remaining between them. The CDR3 sequence is 15 residues long. The DNA for the CDR3 is TGTGCCAGCAGTCCCCGTGGGGGGGGCTACACTGAAGCTTTCTTT. This encodes CASSPRGGGYTEAFF.

This clonotype has ten or more counts. The chain combines TRBV2 with TRBJ2-3; 8 bases fit TRBD2. Germline CDR1 and CDR2: SNHLY and FYNNEI. CDR3 length: 16 amino acids. V shed 6 bases and J 2 bases; nucleotides not matched to a gene: 10. CDR3 region: CASRKTRLAPTDTQYF. Written as DNA, the CDR3 is TGTGCCAGCAGAAAGACTAGACTAGCGCCCACAGATACGCAGTATTTT. Using reference TRBV2 and TRBJ2-3 for the parts outside the CDR3, the full variable domain is EPEVTQTPSHQVTQMGQEVILRCVPISNHLYFYWYRQILGQKVEFLVSFYNNEISEKSEIFDDQFSVERPDGSNFTLKIRSTKLEDSAMYFCASRKTRLAPTDTQYFGPGTRLTVL.

This clonotype appeared a single time. The V call is TRBV20-1, the J call TRBJ1-5; D uncertain. The ends were cut back, 0 bases at V and 0 bases at J, with 18 bases in the middle. This CDR3 has 18 residues. Germline CDR1 DFQATT, CDR2 SNEGSKA (reference sequence). The CDR3 DNA is TGCAGTGCTAGAGATCTGGAGTCGGCGGCGTATAGCAATCAGCCCCAGCATTTT. Translated, it gives CSARDLESAAYSNQPQHF.

This clonotype showed up many times. The chain links TRBV5-6 to TRBJ1-5, with 8 bases aligning to TRBD1. V lost 0 bases and J lost 4; bases outside the gene matches: 3. CDR1 is SGHDT and CDR2 is YYEEEE in the germline V gene. The CDR3 runs to 15 residues. CDR3 residues: CASSLAGGRNQPQHF. The CDR3 bases are TGTGCCAGCAGCTTGGCAGGGGGCCGGAATCAGCCCCAGCATTTT.